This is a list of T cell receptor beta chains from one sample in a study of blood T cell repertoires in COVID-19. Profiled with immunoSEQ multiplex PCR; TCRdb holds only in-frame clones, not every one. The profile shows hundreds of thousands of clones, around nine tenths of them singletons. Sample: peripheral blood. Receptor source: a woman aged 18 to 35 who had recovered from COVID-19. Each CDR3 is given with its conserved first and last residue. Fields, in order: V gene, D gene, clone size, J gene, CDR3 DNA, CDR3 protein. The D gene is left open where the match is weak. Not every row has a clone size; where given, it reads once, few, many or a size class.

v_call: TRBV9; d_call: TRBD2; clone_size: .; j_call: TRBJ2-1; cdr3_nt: TGTGCCAGCAGCTCGGCGGGAGTCTCCTACAATGAGCAGTTCTTC; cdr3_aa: CASSSAGVSYNEQFF
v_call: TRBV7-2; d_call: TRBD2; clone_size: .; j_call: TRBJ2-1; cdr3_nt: TGTGCCAGCAGCAAAGAAGCGGGGGCCTCCTACAATGAGCAGTTCTTC; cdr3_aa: CASSKEAGASYNEQFF
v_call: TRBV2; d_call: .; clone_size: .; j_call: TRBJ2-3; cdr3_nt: TGTGCCAGCAGTGAAAACTGGAGGGTGACAGATACGCAGTATTTT; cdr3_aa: CASSENWRVTDTQYF
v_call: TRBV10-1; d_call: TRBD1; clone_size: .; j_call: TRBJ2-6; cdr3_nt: TGCGCCAGCAGTGAAGACAGGGCTGGGGCCAACGTCCTGACTTTC; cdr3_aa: CASSEDRAGANVLTF
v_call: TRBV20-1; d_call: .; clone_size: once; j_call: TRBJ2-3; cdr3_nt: TGCAGTGCTAGTAGTGTACAGCGGAACACAGATACGCAGTATTTT; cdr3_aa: CSASSVQRNTDTQYF
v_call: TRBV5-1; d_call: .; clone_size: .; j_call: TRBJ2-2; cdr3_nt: TGCGCCAGCAGCCAGGACTCCTATACCGGGGAGCTGTTTTTT; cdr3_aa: CASSQDSYTGELFF
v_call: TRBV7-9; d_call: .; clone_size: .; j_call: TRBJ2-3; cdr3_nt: TGTGCCAGCAGCTGGGCTTCGGGATCAGATACGCAGTATTTT; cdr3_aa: CASSWASGSDTQYF
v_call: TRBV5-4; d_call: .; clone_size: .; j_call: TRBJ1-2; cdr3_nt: TGTGCCAGCAGCACCCTTTGGGGGGGAGCTGGCTACACCTTC; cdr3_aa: CASSTLWGGAGYTF
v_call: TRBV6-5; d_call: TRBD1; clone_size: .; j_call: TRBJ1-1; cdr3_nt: TGTGCCAGCAGTTTACCGGGACAGATCATGAACACTGAAGCTTTCTTT; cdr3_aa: CASSLPGQIMNTEAFF
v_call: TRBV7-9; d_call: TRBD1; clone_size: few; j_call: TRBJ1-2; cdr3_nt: TGTGCCAGCAGCTTGGGTTCAGCAGGGGGCTATGGCTACACCTTC; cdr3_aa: CASSLGSAGGYGYTF
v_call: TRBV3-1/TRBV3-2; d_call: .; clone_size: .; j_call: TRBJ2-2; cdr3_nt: TGTGCCAGCAGCCATAGAAGCGCCGCGAACACCGGGGAGCTGTTTTTT; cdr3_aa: CASSHRSAANTGELFF
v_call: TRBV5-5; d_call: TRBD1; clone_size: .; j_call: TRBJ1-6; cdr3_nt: TGTGCCAGCAGCTTGGGACAGGGCAATTCACCCCTCCACTTT; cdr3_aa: CASSLGQGNSPLHF
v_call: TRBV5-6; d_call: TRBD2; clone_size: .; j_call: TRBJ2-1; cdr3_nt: TGTGCCAGCAGCAAATTAGCGGGTTACAATGAGCAGTTCTTC; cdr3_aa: CASSKLAGYNEQFF
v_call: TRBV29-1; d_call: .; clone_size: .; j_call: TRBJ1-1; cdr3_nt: TGCAGCGACCGAGGCAGGAGGGGCACTGAAGCTTTCTTT; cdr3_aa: CSDRGRRGTEAFF
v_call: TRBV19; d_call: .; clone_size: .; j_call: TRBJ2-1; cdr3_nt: TGTGCCAGTAGAAATCCAACATTCCCCCATGAGCAGTTCTTC; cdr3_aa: CASRNPTFPHEQFF